The present TCR beta chain was sequenced within a study of blood T cells in healthy people across ages. In this sample, this clonotype turned up a few times. The use of a sample-barcoded 5' primer and a J-beta primer mix characterized a second PCR of roughly 7 to 11 cycles. TCRdb recomputed calls from the 5' RACE reads with MiXCR, one row per CDR3 protein. This table holds around 1,900,000 distinct CDR3 sequences, 30% to 40% found once. Germline assignment: CDR1 DFQATT and CDR2 SNEGSKA (reference sequence). V lost 5 bases and J lost 2; bases outside the gene matches: 6. This CDR3 has 14 residues. The TCR sequence derives from a human donor in good health. The chain employs TRBV20-1 and TRBJ2-3, with TRBD2 matching 8 bases. The sample consisted of blood. Written as DNA, the CDR3 is TGCAGTGCTGTTCCTAGCGGGTACACAGATACGCAGTATTTT. It encodes CSAVPSGYTDTQYF.